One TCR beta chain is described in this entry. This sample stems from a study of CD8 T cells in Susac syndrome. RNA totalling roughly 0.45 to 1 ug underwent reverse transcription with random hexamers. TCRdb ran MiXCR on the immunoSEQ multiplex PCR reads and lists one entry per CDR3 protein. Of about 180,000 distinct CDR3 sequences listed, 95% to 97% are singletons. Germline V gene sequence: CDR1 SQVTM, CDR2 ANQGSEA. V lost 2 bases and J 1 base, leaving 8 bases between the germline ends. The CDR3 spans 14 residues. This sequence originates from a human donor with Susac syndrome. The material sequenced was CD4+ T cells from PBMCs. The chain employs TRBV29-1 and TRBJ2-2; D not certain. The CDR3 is CSVERQLNTGELFF. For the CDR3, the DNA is TGCAGCGTTGAAAGGCAATTGAACACCGGGGAGCTGTTTTTT.